These 13 T cell receptor beta chains share one sample of origin, sequenced in a study of T cell repertoires in ileal Crohn's disease. The repertoire was sequenced with immunoSEQ multiplex PCR; TCRdb's copy has only in-frame clones and lacks some. The sample contains around 17,000 clones, 70% to 90% of which appear only once. Sequenced material: ileal tissue. The receptors shown here come from an adult with Crohn's disease.

V usage is TRBV4-1 and J usage is TRBJ2-1, with a possible D match to TRBD2 (6 bases). CDR1 and CDR2 from the germline V gene are MGHRA and YSYEKL. Trimming pared 0 bases from V and 0 bases from J, leaving 15 bases between. The CDR3 covers 18 residues. The CDR3 sequence: CASSQDSSGGSSYNEQFF. The CDR3 nucleotides read TGCGCCAGCAGCCAAGATTCATCCGGGGGTAGCTCCTACAATGAGCAGTTCTTC.

The gene calls are TRBV27 and TRBJ2-1; 12 bases agree with TRBD2. J gave up 12 bases and V 6 bases, and 9 bases lay outside the gene matches. This CDR3 contains 14 residues. The V gene's germline CDR1 is MNHEY and CDR2 SMNVEV (reference sequence). CDR3 amino acids: CASRTSGSLSRQFF. In nucleotides, the CDR3 is TGTGCCAGCAGGACTAGCGGGAGTCTGAGTCGGCAGTTCTTC.

In regard to this clone: Other nucleotide sequences from this sample produce the same CDR3. This chain links TRBV10-2 with TRBJ2-7, with TRBD1 matching 8 bases. V gave up 6 bases and J gave up 2 bases; unmatched junction bases: 6. Germline V lookup: CDR1 WSHSY, CDR2 SAAADI. The CDR3 length is 14 residues. The CDR3 is CASRKGQGAYEQYF. The CDR3 DNA follows: TGCGCCAGCAGAAAAGGACAGGGCGCCTACGAGCAGTACTTC.

This rearrangement joins TRBV2 to TRBJ2-3; possibly TRBD1 for D (6 bases). Trimming left V 4 bases short and J 11 bases short, with 25 bases between. The CDR3 has 16 residues. The germline gives CDR1 SNHLY, CDR2 FYNNEI. The CDR3 sequence is CASSASVGTPVGEQYF. CDR3 bases: TGTGCCAGCAGTGCTTCGGTCGGGACACCGGTGGGTGAGCAGTATTTT.

This sequence joins TRBV5-8 and TRBJ2-1; TRBD1 aligns across 7 bases. J lost 6 bases, V lost 0 bases, and 3 bases had no gene match. This CDR3 contains 14 residues. Germline values: CDR1 SGHTS, CDR2 YDEGEE. The CDR3 reads CASSLGQGLNEQFF. Here the CDR3 DNA reads TGTGCCAGCAGCTTGGGACAGGGCCTCAATGAGCAGTTCTTC.

This chain links TRBV30 with TRBJ2-1; TRBD2 is a possible D gene (7 bases). CDR3 size: 14 residues. In germline, CDR1 is GTSNPN, CDR2 SVGIG (reference sequence). Written as DNA, the CDR3 is TGTTCGGTAGGGGGGGGCTTAAGGGACAATGAGCAGTTCTTC. This codes for CSVGGGLRDNEQFF.

The chain is built from TRBV10-3 and TRBJ1-2; D unresolved. The V gene's germline CDR1 is ENHRY and CDR2 SYGVKD. The V end lost 3 bases, the J end lost 5 bases, and 13 bases lay between the germline ends. The CDR3 extends over 14 amino acids. For the CDR3, the DNA is TGTGCCATCAGTGATGGAACAGCTACATATGGCTACACCTTC. Translated, it gives CAISDGTATYGYTF.

The chain is built from TRBV10-3 and TRBJ1-2, with TRBD1 matching 9 bases. The V segment lost 8 bases and the J segment 5 bases; nucleotides outside the gene matches: 9. Germline lookup yields CDR1 ENHRY and CDR2 SYGVKD. This CDR3 is 14 amino acids long. The CDR3 DNA reads TGTGCCATCGGAAGACAGGGGGGGGATTATGGCTACACCTTC. Protein sequence: CAIGRQGGDYGYTF.

This chain joins TRBV19 and TRBJ1-2, with D perhaps TRBD1 (6 bases). V lost 7 bases and J 7 bases, leaving 16 bases between the germline ends. Germline V gene sequence: CDR1 LNHDA, CDR2 SQIVND (reference sequence). The CDR3 consists of 13 residues. CDR3 bases: TGTGCCAGTACCCTAAGATCCAGGGGTGGCTACACCTTC. This encodes CASTLRSRGGYTF.

This sequence joins TRBV19 and TRBJ2-7; D may be TRBD1 (5 bases). This CDR3 has 13 residues. V was cut by 6 bases and J by 5 bases, with 14 bases left in between. Germline V gene sequence: CDR1 LNHDA, CDR2 SQIVND (reference sequence). For the CDR3, the DNA is TGTGCCAGTAGGGGCAGGGTGAGTGACGAGCAGTACTTC. Translating it yields CASRGRVSDEQYF. Complete variable domain (other parts from reference TRBV19 and TRBJ2-7): DGGITQSPKYLFRKEGQNVTLSCEQNLNHDAMYWYRQDPGQGLRLIYYSQIVNDFQKGDIAEGYSVSREKKESFPLTVTSAQKNPTAFYLCASRGRVSDEQYFGPGTRLTVT.

The chain employs TRBV11-2 and TRBJ2-3; D not resolved. CDR3 length: 12 amino acids. Germline assignment: CDR1 SGHAT and CDR2 FQNNGV. V shed 5 bases and J shed 4 bases, with 7 bases lying between them. The CDR3 loop is CASSPPADTQYF. CDR3 coding DNA: TGTGCCAGCAGCCCCCCGGCAGATACGCAGTATTTT.

V is TRBV5-1 and J is TRBJ2-5; possible D gene TRBD1, 5 bases. The CDR3 covers 14 residues. The germline V and J ends were trimmed by 0 bases and 5 bases, with 11 bases remaining between them. From germline, CDR1 is SGHRS and CDR2 YFSETQ. CDR3 DNA: TGCGCCAGCAGCTTGGTGGACGCAGGGGAGACCCAGTACTTC. Its translation is CASSLVDAGETQYF.

This chain uses TRBV5-1 with TRBJ2-2; 7 bases are shared with TRBD2. CDR3 length: 14 amino acids. The germline CDR1 and CDR2 sequences are SGHRS and YFSETQ. The V segment lost 5 bases and the J segment 1 base; nucleotides outside the gene matches: 2. The CDR3 nucleotides are TGCGCCAGCAGATCGGGGGGGAACACCGGGGAGCTGTTTTTT. It yields the protein CASRSGGNTGELFF.